Listed below are T cell receptor beta chains from one sample, sequenced in a study of cytotoxic CD8 clonotypes in ibrutinib-treated CLL. Clones were read by immunoSEQ multiplex PCR, and TCRdb kept only the in-frame ones, dropping some. The sample holds 50,000 to 75,000 clones, over 60% seen once. The sample consisted of PBMCs, taken after 12 months of ibrutinib treatment. These receptors came from a human donor with chronic lymphocytic leukemia. Both conserved end residues are part of each CDR3. A D gene is named only where the DNA matches it firmly. Part of the rows lack a size; the others show once, few, many or a class for expanded clones.

abundance: once; d_gene: .; j_gene: TRBJ1-6; len: 13; v_gene: TRBV28; CDR3aa: CASSLDVGSPLHF; CDR3nt: TGTGCCAGCAGTTTAGACGTTGGTTCACCCCTCCACTTT
abundance: .; d_gene: TRBD1; j_gene: TRBJ1-2; len: 15; v_gene: TRBV5-4; CDR3aa: CASSHRQGVGYGYTF; CDR3nt: TGCGCCAGCAGCCACAGACAGGGGGTCGGGTATGGCTACACCTTC
abundance: .; d_gene: .; j_gene: TRBJ2-7; len: 13; v_gene: TRBV12-2; CDR3aa: CASRFGVQYEQYF; CDR3nt: TGTGCAAGTCGCTTTGGGGTGCAATACGAGCAGTACTTC
abundance: .; d_gene: .; j_gene: TRBJ1-2; len: 14; v_gene: TRBV2; CDR3aa: CASRSWGGHYGYTF; CDR3nt: TGTGCCAGCAGGAGTTGGGGAGGTCACTATGGCTACACCTTC
abundance: .; d_gene: .; j_gene: TRBJ1-1; len: 16; v_gene: TRBV11-3; CDR3aa: CASSLASTGRGTEAFF; CDR3nt: TGTGCCAGCAGCTTAGCGAGCACGGGTCGGGGCACTGAAGCTTTCTTT
abundance: .; d_gene: .; j_gene: TRBJ1-1; len: 11; v_gene: TRBV5-1; CDR3aa: CASSLNTEAFF; CDR3nt: TGCGCCAGCAGCTTGAACACTGAAGCTTTCTTT
abundance: .; d_gene: .; j_gene: TRBJ2-1; len: 13; v_gene: TRBV29-1; CDR3aa: CSALGGSYNEQFF; CDR3nt: TGCAGCGCGCTGGGGGGAAGCTACAATGAGCAGTTCTTC
abundance: .; d_gene: TRBD2; j_gene: TRBJ2-3; len: 13; v_gene: TRBV4-1; CDR3aa: CASSQDGGWAQYF; CDR3nt: TGCGCCAGCAGCCAAGACGGGGGGTGGGCGCAGTATTTT
abundance: .; d_gene: TRBD1; j_gene: TRBJ2-2; len: 21; v_gene: TRBV9; CDR3aa: CASSVGLLTGVWPLNTGELFF; CDR3nt: TGTGCCAGCAGCGTAGGGCTTTTGACAGGGGTTTGGCCACTGAACACCGGGGAGCTGTTTTTT
abundance: .; d_gene: .; j_gene: TRBJ2-7; len: 17; v_gene: TRBV21-1; CDR3aa: CASSRWGLAGYSYEQYF; CDR3nt: TGTGCCAGCAGCCGATGGGGACTAGCGGGTTACTCCTACGAGCAGTACTTC
abundance: .; d_gene: TRBD1; j_gene: TRBJ1-6; len: 16; v_gene: TRBV7-2; CDR3aa: CASSPRGTVRNSPLHF; CDR3nt: TGTGCCAGCAGCCCTCGGGGGACAGTCAGGAATTCACCCCTCCACTTT
abundance: .; d_gene: TRBD1; j_gene: TRBJ2-1; len: 17; v_gene: TRBV4-3; CDR3aa: CASSQGTTGLSYNEQFF; CDR3nt: TGCGCCAGCAGCCAAGGCACGACAGGGTTGTCCTACAATGAGCAGTTCTTC
abundance: .; d_gene: .; j_gene: TRBJ1-4; len: 13; v_gene: TRBV29-1; CDR3aa: CSALGPNSEKLFF; CDR3nt: TGCAGCGCCTTGGGACCTAATAGTGAAAAACTGTTTTTT
abundance: once; d_gene: .; j_gene: TRBJ2-3; len: 14; v_gene: TRBV10-3; CDR3aa: CAISDPGSTDTQYF; CDR3nt: TGTGCCATCAGTGACCCGGGTAGCACAGATACGCAGTATTTT
abundance: .; d_gene: TRBD2; j_gene: TRBJ2-5; len: 15; v_gene: TRBV7-2; CDR3aa: CASSKQAGLQGTQYF; CDR3nt: TGTGCCAGCAGCAAACAAGCGGGACTCCAGGGGACCCAGTACTTC
abundance: few; d_gene: .; j_gene: TRBJ2-7; len: 14; v_gene: TRBV5-4; CDR3aa: CASSLFNSRYEQYF; CDR3nt: TGTGCCAGCAGCTTGTTTAACTCTAGATACGAGCAGTACTTC
abundance: .; d_gene: TRBD2; j_gene: TRBJ2-7; len: 17; v_gene: TRBV5-1; CDR3aa: CASSRRTSGSRVYEQYF; CDR3nt: TGCGCCAGCAGCCGTCGGACTAGCGGGAGTCGTGTCTACGAGCAGTACTTC
abundance: once; d_gene: .; j_gene: TRBJ2-2; len: 15; v_gene: TRBV9; CDR3aa: CASSVGGLNTGELFF; CDR3nt: TGTGCCAGCAGCGTAGGGGGCCTAAACACCGGGGAGCTGTTTTTT